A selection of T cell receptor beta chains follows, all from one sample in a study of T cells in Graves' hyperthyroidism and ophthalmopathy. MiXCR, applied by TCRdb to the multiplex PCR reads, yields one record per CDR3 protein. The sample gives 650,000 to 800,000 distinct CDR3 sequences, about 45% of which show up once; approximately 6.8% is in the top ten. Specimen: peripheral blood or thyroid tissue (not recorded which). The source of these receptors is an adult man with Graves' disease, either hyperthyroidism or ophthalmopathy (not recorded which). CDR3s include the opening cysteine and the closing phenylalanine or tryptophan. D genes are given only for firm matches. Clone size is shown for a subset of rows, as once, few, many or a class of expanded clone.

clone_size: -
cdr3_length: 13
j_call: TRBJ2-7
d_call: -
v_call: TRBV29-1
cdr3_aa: CSVAAGLIYEQYF
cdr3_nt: TGCAGCGTTGCAGCAGGGCTGATCTACGAGCAGTACTTC

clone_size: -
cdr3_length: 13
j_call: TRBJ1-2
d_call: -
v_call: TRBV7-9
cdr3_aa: CASSLLGKAGNTF
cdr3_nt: TGTGCCAGCAGCTTACTGGGGAAGGCTGGAAACACCTTC

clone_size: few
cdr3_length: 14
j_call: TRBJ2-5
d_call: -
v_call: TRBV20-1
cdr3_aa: CSALPGTLGETQYF
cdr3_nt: TGCAGTGCCCTTCCCGGGACCCTGGGGGAGACCCAGTACTTC

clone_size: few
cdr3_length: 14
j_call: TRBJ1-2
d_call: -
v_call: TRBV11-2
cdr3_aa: CASSQDGPGGGYTF
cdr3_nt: TGTGCCAGCAGCCAAGACGGGCCTGGCGGAGGCTACACCTTC

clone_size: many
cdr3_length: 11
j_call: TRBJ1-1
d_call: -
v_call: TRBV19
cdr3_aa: CASSIGERNLF
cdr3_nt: TGTGCCAGTAGTATAGGAGAACGGAACCTCTTT

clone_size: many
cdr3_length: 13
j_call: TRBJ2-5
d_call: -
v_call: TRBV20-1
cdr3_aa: CSARSLHQETQYF
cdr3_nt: TGCAGTGCTAGGTCGCTGCACCAAGAGACCCAGTACTTC

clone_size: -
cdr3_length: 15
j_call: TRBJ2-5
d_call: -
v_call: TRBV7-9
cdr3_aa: CASSQTIQGGETQYF
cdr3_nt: TGTGCCAGCAGCCAAACTATACAGGGCGGAGAGACCCAGTACTTC

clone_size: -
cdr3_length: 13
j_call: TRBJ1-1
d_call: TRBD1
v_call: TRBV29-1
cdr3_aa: CSVEVPTGFEAFF
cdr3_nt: TGCAGCGTTGAAGTCCCGACAGGGTTTGAAGCTTTCTTT

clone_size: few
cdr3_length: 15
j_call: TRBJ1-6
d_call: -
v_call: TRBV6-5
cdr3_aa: CASKIDSSYNSPLHF
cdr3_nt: TGTGCCAGCAAGATCGACAGCTCCTATAATTCACCCCTCCACTTT

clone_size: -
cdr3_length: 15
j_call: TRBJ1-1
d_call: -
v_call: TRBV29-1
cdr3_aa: CSVKGGGGLWGEAFF
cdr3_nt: TGCAGCGTTAAAGGCGGGGGAGGACTTTGGGGTGAAGCTTTCTTT

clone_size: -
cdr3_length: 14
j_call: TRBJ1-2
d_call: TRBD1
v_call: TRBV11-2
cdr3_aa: CASSFLGTGGGYTF
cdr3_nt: TGTGCCAGCAGCTTCCTCGGGACAGGGGGCGGCTACACCTTC

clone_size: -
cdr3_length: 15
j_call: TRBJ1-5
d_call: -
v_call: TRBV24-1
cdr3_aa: CATSDRGGFNQPQHF
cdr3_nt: TGTGCCACCAGTGACAGGGGAGGCTTCAATCAGCCCCAGCATTTT

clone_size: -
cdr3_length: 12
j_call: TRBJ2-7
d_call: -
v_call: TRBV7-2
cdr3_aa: CASSPGLFEQYF
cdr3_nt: TGTGCCAGCAGCCCCGGATTGTTCGAGCAGTACTTC

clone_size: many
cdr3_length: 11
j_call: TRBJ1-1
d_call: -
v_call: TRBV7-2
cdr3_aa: CASSTNTEAFF
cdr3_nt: TGTGCCAGCAGCACAAACACTGAAGCTTTCTTT

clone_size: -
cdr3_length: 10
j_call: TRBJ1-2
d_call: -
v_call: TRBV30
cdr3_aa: CAWWVDGYTF
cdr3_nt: TGTGCCTGGTGGGTGGATGGCTACACCTTC

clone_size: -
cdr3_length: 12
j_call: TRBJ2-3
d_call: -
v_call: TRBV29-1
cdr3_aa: CSVQDRTDTQYF
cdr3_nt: TGCAGCGTTCAAGACCGGACAGATACGCAGTATTTT

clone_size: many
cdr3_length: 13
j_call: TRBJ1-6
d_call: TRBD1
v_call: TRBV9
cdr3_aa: CASSGQGVSPLHF
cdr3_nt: TGTGCCAGCAGCGGACAGGGGGTTTCACCCCTCCACTTT

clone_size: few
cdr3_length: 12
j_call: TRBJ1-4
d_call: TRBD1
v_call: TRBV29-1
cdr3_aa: CSVEGGGEKLFF
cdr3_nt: TGCAGCGTTGAGGGAGGGGGCGAAAAACTGTTTTTT

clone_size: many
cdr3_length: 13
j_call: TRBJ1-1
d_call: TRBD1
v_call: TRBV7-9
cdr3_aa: CASSSKGAAEAFF
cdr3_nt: TGTGCCAGCAGCTCAAAGGGGGCGGCTGAAGCTTTCTTT

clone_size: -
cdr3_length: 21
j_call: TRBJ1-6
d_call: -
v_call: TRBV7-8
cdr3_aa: CASSPQAGTQHQRSYNSPLHF
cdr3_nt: TGTGCCAGCAGCCCTCAGGCAGGGACCCAACATCAACGATCCTATAATTCACCCCTCCACTTT

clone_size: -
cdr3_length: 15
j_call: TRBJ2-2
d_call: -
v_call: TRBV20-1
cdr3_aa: CSARSGQLFTGELFF
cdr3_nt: TGCAGTGCTAGATCTGGACAGTTATTCACCGGGGAGCTGTTTTTT

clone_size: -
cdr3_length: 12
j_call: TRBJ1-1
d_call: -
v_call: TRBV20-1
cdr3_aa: CSAMEGFGEAFF
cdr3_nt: TGCAGTGCGATGGAGGGATTCGGTGAAGCTTTCTTT

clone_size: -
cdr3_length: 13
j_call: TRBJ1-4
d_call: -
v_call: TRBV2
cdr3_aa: CASNRGTDEKLFF
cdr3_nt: TGTGCCAGCAACCGCGGGACTGACGAAAAACTGTTTTTT

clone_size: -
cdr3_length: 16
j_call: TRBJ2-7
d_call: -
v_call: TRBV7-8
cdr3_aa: CASSLAAEANSYEQYF
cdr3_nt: TGTGCCAGCAGCTTAGCGGCTGAGGCAAACTCCTACGAGCAGTACTTC

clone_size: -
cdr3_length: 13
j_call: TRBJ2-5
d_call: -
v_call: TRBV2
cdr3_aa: CAISEGTQETQYF
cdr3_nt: TGTGCCATCAGTGAGGGAACACAAGAGACCCAGTACTTC

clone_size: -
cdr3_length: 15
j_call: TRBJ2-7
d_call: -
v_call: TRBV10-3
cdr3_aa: CAISDPRRGGTEQYF
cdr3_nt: TGTGCCATCAGTGACCCACGACGGGGAGGCACCGAGCAGTACTTC

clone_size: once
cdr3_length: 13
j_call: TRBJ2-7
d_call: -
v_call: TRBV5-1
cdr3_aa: CASSLGAAYGQYF
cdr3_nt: TGTGCCAGCAGCTTGGGAGCGGCCTACGGGCAGTACTTC

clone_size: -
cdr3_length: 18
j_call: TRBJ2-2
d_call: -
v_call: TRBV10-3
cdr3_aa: CAISEGLGQQANTGELFF
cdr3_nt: TGTGCCATCAGTGAGGGACTCGGACAGCAGGCGAACACCGGGGAGCTGTTTTTT

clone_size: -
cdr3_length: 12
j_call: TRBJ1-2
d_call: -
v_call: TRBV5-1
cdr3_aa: CASSFSDQGYTF
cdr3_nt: TGCGCCAGCAGCTTTAGCGACCAGGGATACACCTTC

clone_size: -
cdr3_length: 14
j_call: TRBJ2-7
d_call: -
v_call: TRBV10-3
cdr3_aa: CAISESTDLYEQYF
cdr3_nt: TGTGCCATCAGTGAATCGACAGACCTATACGAGCAGTACTTC

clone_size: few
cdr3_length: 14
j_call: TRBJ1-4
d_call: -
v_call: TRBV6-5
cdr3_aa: CASSSVSLNEKLFF
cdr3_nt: TGTGCCAGCAGTTCCGTCAGTCTTAATGAAAAACTGTTTTTT

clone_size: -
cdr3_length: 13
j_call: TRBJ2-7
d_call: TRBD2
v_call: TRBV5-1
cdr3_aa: CASGEGTTYEQYF
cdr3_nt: TGCGCCAGCGGCGAAGGGACTACCTACGAGCAGTACTTC

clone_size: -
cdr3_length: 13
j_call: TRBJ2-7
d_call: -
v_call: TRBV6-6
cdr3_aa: CASSEGGLNEQYF
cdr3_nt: TGTGCCAGCAGTGAAGGCGGGCTGAACGAGCAGTACTTC

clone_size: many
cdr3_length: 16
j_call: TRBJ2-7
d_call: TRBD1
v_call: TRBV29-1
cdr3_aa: CSVEMIEGQGAYEQYF
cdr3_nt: TGCAGCGTTGAAATGATTGAGGGACAGGGGGCCTACGAGCAGTACTTC

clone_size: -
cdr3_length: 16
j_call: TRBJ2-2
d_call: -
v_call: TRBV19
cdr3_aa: CASSTAAGGHTGELFF
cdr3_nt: TGTGCCAGTAGTACTGCAGCGGGCGGACACACCGGGGAGCTGTTTTTT

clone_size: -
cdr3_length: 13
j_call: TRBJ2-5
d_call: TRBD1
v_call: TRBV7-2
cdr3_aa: CASSPGQLETRYF
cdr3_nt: TGTGCCAGCAGCCCGGGACAGCTGGAGACCCGGTACTTC

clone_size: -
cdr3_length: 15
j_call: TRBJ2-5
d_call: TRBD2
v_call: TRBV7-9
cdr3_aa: CASSFQTSGVETQYF
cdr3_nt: TGTGCCAGCAGCTTTCAGACTAGCGGGGTGGAGACCCAGTACTTC

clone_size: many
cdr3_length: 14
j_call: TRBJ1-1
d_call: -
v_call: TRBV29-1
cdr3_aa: CSVAGGGLNTEAFF
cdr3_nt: TGCAGCGTCGCTGGGGGTGGGTTGAACACTGAAGCTTTCTTT

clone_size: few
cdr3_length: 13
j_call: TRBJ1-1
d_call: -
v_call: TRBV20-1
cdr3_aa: CSARQPGLTEAFF
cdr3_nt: TGCAGTGCTAGGCAGCCGGGACTCACTGAAGCTTTCTTT

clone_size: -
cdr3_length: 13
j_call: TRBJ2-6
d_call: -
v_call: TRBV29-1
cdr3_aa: CSVGGVWQGTRAF
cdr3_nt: TGCAGCGTTGGCGGGGTCTGGCAGGGTACTCGAGCTTTC

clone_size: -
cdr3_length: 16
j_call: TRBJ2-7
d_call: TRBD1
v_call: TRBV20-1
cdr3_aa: CSARDRGTGVPYEQYF
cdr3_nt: TGCAGTGCTAGAGATAGGGGGACAGGGGTCCCCTACGAGCAGTACTTC

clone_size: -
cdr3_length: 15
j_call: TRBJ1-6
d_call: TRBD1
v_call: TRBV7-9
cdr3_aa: CASSPVQGINSPLHF
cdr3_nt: TGTGCCAGCAGTCCGGTACAGGGGATTAATTCACCCCTCCACTTT

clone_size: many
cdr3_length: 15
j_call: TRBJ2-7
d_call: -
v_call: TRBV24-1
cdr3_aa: CATSATAGTEYEQYF
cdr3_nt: TGTGCCACCAGTGCCACAGCCGGGACGGAATACGAGCAGTACTTC

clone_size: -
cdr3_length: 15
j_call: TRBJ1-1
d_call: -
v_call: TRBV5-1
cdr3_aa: CASSFEGTKGTEAFF
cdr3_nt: TGTGCCAGCAGCTTTGAGGGGACAAAGGGCACTGAAGCTTTCTTT

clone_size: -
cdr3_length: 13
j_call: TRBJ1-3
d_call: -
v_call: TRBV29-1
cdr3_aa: CSWQGFSGNTIYF
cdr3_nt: TGCAGCTGGCAGGGGTTCTCTGGAAACACCATATATTTT

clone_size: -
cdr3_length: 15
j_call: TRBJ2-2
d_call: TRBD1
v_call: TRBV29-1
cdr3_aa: CSVERLDRATGELFF
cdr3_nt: TGCAGCGTTGAACGTTTGGACAGGGCGACCGGGGAGCTGTTTTTT

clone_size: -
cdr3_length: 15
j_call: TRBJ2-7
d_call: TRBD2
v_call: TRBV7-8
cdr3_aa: CASSFYGGSSYEQYF
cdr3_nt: TGTGCCAGCAGCTTTTACGGCGGGAGCTCCTACGAGCAGTACTTC

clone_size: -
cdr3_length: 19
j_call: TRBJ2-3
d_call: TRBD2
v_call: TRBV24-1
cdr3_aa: CATSDLGLAGGYSTDTQYF
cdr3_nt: TGTGCCACCAGTGATTTGGGACTAGCGGGAGGGTATTCCACAGATACGCAGTATTTT

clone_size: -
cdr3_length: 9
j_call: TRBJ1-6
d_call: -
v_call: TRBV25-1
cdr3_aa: CASRGPLHF
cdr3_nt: TGTGCCAGCCGCGGGCCCCTCCACTTT

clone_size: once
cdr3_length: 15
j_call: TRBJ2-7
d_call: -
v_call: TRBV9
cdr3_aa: CGSSETGGTSYEQYF
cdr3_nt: TGTGGCAGCAGCGAGACAGGAGGGACATCCTACGAGCAGTACTTC

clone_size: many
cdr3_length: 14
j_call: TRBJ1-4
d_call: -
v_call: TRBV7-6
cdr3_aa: CASSLDGPNEKLFF
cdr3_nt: TGTGCCAGCAGCTTAGATGGACCCAATGAAAAACTGTTTTTT

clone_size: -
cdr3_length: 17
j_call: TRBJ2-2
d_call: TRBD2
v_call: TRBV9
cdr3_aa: CASSVTSGGRYTGELFF
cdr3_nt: TGTGCCAGCAGCGTGACTAGCGGGGGCCGATACACCGGGGAGCTGTTTTTT